Sequencing of this T cell receptor (beta chain) was carried out in a study of glioma-infiltrating T cells after dendritic cell vaccination. Study observations and caveats: Longer survival after dendritic cell vaccination followed higher pretreatment TIL content.

Points on this clone: Its specificity is unknown.

Selection required adequate fresh-frozen tumor tissue plus more than two years' survival data. Before vaccination, two weeks after the third vaccination, and at progression, PBMC were collected. The primer mix had 60 V beta and 13 J beta primers. Method: immunoSEQ multiplex PCR; TCRdb's copy keeps in-frame clones and lacks some. The sample carries tens of thousands of clones, approximately 80% recorded once. This CDR3 is built from 15 residues. V shed 7 bases and J shed 3 bases, with 16 bases lying between them. CDR1 is MNHEY and CDR2 is SVGAGI in the germline V gene. The receptor was isolated from a human donor with glioblastoma. The source material was blood, sampled before dendritic cell vaccination. The genes are TRBV6-5 and TRBJ1-5, with a possible D match to TRBD1 (6 bases). The CDR3 coding sequence is TGTGCCAGCAACACCGGGACACCGCCCAATCAGCCCCAGCATTTT. Translation: CASNTGTPPNQPQHF.